One sample yielded the 5 T cell receptor beta chains listed below, sequenced in a study of Siglec-9 on CD8 T cells in melanoma (dated by TCRdb to about 2019). The library was produced with the immunoSEQ multiplex PCR assay. What TCRdb holds here is the immuneACCESS table cut down to in-frame rearrangements. Part of the clones is not present; checked against another copy, under half of the missing clones reflect an unresolved V gene, and the others are unexplained. A total of around 30,000 clones appear in this sample, roughly 80% of them only once. Approximately 5.4% of the sample is in the top ten clones. Sequenced sample: Siglec-9- CD8+ T cells sorted from blood. The sample's cell subset or site label is to be understood as: CD8 T cells lacking Siglec-9. These receptors were collected from a human donor in good health.

This rearrangement joins TRBV7-2 to TRBJ2-7, with a tentative D call TRBD2 (7 bases). Germline lookup yields CDR1 SGHTA and CDR2 FQGNSA. This CDR3 has 14 amino acids. Trimming took 6 bases from V and 5 from J, leaving 17 bases between them. CDR3 loop: CASRSWGGPHEQYF. Written as DNA, the CDR3 is TGTGCCAGCAGATCGTGGGGGGGCCCCCACGAGCAGTACTTC.

The chain is built from TRBV27 and TRBJ1-1, with unresolved D. V lost 6 bases to trimming and J lost 5 bases, with 13 bases between them. Per germline, CDR1 MNHEY and CDR2 SMNVEV (reference sequence). This CDR3 is built from 13 residues. As DNA, the CDR3 is TGTGCCAGCAGCCAAAGGAGAAGGACTGAAGCTTTCTTT. It codes for CASSQRRRTEAFF.

In the case of this clone: This same CDR3 is encoded by further DNA sequences in the sample. The chain combines TRBV30 with TRBJ1-2; D call uncertain. Germline V gene data show CDR1 as GTSNPN and CDR2 as SVGIG (reference sequence). With 0 bases removed from V and 7 bases from J, the gap between germline ends came to 12 bases. The CDR3 is 13 amino acids. The chain's CDR3 is CAWSVTPTSGYTF. The CDR3 DNA reads as TGTGCCTGGAGTGTAACTCCCACAAGTGGCTACACCTTC. Drawing the rest from reference TRBV30 and TRBJ1-2, the complete variable domain is SQTIHQWPATLVQPVGSPLSLECTVEGTSNPNLYWYRQAAGRGLQLLFYSVGIGQISSEVPQNLSASRPQDRQFILSSKKLLLSDSGFYLCAWSVTPTSGYTFGSGTRLTVV.

CDR3 sequence: CASSLTGDIQETQYF. Written as DNA, the CDR3 is TGTGCCAGCAGTTTAACAGGGGATATCCAAGAGACCCAGTACTTC. This sequence joins TRBV28 and TRBJ2-5, with 7 bases identical to TRBD1. Germline V lookup: CDR1 MDHEN, CDR2 SYDVKM. The CDR3 has 15 amino acids. Losses at the gene ends were 2 bases for V and 1 base for J; bases not matched to a gene: 4.

The chain joins TRBV11-2 to TRBJ1-3, with TRBD1 as a possible D gene (5 bases). Germline V gives CDR1 SGHAT, CDR2 FQNNGV. There are 17 residues in the CDR3. Trimming removed 0 bases at V and 8 bases at J, with 20 bases between. The CDR3 reads CASSLETAQDPWDTIYF. The CDR3 DNA reads as TGTGCCAGCAGCTTAGAGACCGCACAGGACCCCTGGGACACCATATATTTT.